These T cell receptor beta chains were read from a single sample in a study of blood T cells in healthy people across ages. TCRdb reprocessed the 5' RACE reads via MiXCR and lists one record per CDR3 protein. Of 1.5 million to 1.9 million distinct CDR3 sequences listed, about 45% are singletons. The material sequenced was blood. The receptor source for this set is a woman aged 18-30 years in good health. The CDR3 runs from the conserved cysteine through the conserved F or W. A D gene is named only where the DNA matches it firmly. Only some rows state a clone size, as once, few, many or a class for expanded clones.

TGCAGTGCTAGTCCCCCGGAGGGCTACACCTTC	CSASPPEGYTF	NA	TRBJ1-2	TRBV20-1	NA
TGCAGTGCTGCTCCCCAGGGAGTGGAGACCCAGTACTTC	CSAAPQGVETQYF	NA	TRBJ2-5	TRBV20-1	few
TGCGCCAGCAGCTTGTCTCCGGGGGGCTCAACCGGGGAGCTGTTTTTT	CASSLSPGGSTGELFF	NA	TRBJ2-2	TRBV5-1	NA
TGTGCCAGCAGCCAATTGGGGACTAGCGGGACCTTCTCCTACAATGGGCAGTTCTTC	CASSQLGTSGTFSYNGQFF	TRBD2	TRBJ2-1	TRBV3-1	NA
TGCAGTGCTTGGGACGGTGAGAACTATGGCTACACCTTC	CSAWDGENYGYTF	NA	TRBJ1-2	TRBV20-1	NA
TGTGCCAGCAGTTCCACTGCCTCAGGAGATACGCAGTATTTT	CASSSTASGDTQYF	NA	TRBJ2-3	TRBV6-2/TRBV6-3	many
TGTGCCAGCAGCGTAGACCGGGGGTCCTACAATGAGCAGTTCTTC	CASSVDRGSYNEQFF	NA	TRBJ2-1	TRBV9	many
TGTGCCAGCAGCACCCCGACAGGGCCCATCCTTTGCACTGAAGCTTTCTTT	CASSTPTGPILCTEAFF	NA	TRBJ1-1	TRBV21-1	few
TGTGCCACCAGCACCCGGGACAACAATGAGCAGTACTTC	CATSTRDNNEQYF	NA	TRBJ2-7	TRBV15	NA
TGTGCCACCAGCGGAGAGGGTTACAATGAGCAGTTCTTC	CATSGEGYNEQFF	NA	TRBJ2-1	TRBV15	NA
TGTGCCAGCACGGGACAGGGAAGGATGCCCCAGCATTTT	CASTGQGRMPQHF	TRBD1	TRBJ1-5	TRBV6-6	NA
TGTGCCAGCAGACTCCCGGGACAAGAGACCCAGTACTTC	CASRLPGQETQYF	NA	TRBJ2-5	TRBV7-2	NA
TGTGCCAGCAGTTACTCCCAGAACACTGAAGCTTTCTTT	CASSYSQNTEAFF	NA	TRBJ1-1	TRBV6-6	NA
TGTGCCATCAGTGAGAGTCAGGTCCGGTCCTACGAGCAGTACTTC	CAISESQVRSYEQYF	NA	TRBJ2-7	TRBV10-3	many
TGTGCCAGCAGTTTATTTAGCCATGAGCAGTACTTC	CASSLFSHEQYF	NA	TRBJ2-5	TRBV12-3/TRBV12-4	NA
TGCAGCGTCATTACCACTGGAGCTTTCTTT	CSVITTGAFF	NA	TRBJ1-1	TRBV29-1	NA
TGTGCCAGCAGTTGGCGAAGGCAGTCAATCCCTGGCGGGCAGTACTTC	CASSWRRQSIPGGQYF	NA	TRBJ2-7	TRBV6-6	few
TGTGCCAGCAGCTTACAGGGGTTCAGCTCCTACAATGAGCAGTTCTTC	CASSLQGFSSYNEQFF	TRBD1	TRBJ2-1	TRBV5-6	few
TGTGCCAGCAGCTTCACAGGGGGCCATCTGAATGAAAAACTGTTTTTT	CASSFTGGHLNEKLFF	TRBD1	TRBJ1-4	TRBV7-9	few
TGCAGTGCCGCTAGTGATTTCGATAAGCAGTTCTTC	CSAASDFDKQFF	NA	TRBJ2-1	TRBV20-1	NA
TGCAGTGCTACCCTTGGAGTTAGCAATCAGCCCCAGCATTTT	CSATLGVSNQPQHF	NA	TRBJ1-5	TRBV20-1	NA
TGTGCCAGCAGCGTCGGGACAGGGGGTTATGAAAAACTGTTTTTT	CASSVGTGGYEKLFF	TRBD1	TRBJ1-4	TRBV9	NA
TGTGCTTCCCTCGTAAAGTCCCATCGGAGCACAGATACGCAGTATTTT	CASLVKSHRSTDTQYF	NA	TRBJ2-3	TRBV7-2	NA